These T cell receptor beta chains were read from a single sample in a study of tumor T cells in aggressive B-cell lymphoma. Sequenced by immunoSEQ multiplex PCR; TCRdb stores in-frame clones only, minus some. The sample contains 2,000 to 2,500 clones, roughly nine tenths of which appear only once. The source material was tumor tissue. The receptors were sampled from an adult with diffuse large B cell lymphoma. Both conserved end residues are part of each CDR3. The D gene is left open where the match is weak. Not every row has a clone size; where given, it reads once, few, many or a size class.

clone size	D gene	CDR3 length	J gene	V gene	CDR3 protein	CDR3 DNA
.	.	16	TRBJ1-5	TRBV15	CATSIGVAGSNQPQHF	TGTGCCACCAGCATTGGAGTAGCTGGTAGCAATCAGCCCCAGCATTTT
few	.	15	TRBJ1-2	TRBV6-5	CASRRYMDSLYGYTF	TGTGCCAGCAGACGTTATATGGACAGCTTATATGGCTACACCTTC
few	TRBD1	12	TRBJ2-1	TRBV5-5	CASSWTGLGQFF	TGTGCCAGCAGCTGGACAGGGTTAGGGCAGTTCTTC
.	TRBD1	16	TRBJ1-5	TRBV2	CASSEARGTGFQPQHF	TGTGCCAGCAGTGAAGCAAGGGGGACAGGGTTTCAGCCCCAGCATTTT
few	TRBD1	14	TRBJ1-1	TRBV7-2	CASSLGGPATEAFF	TGTGCCAGCAGCCTAGGGGGCCCGGCCACTGAAGCTTTCTTT
.	TRBD1	15	TRBJ2-1	TRBV4-3	CASSREPGTGLKQFF	TGCGCCAGCAGTCGGGAACCAGGGACAGGACTCAAGCAGTTCTTC
.	TRBD1	14	TRBJ1-1	TRBV28	CASSGTGDYTEAFF	TGTGCCAGCTCCGGGACAGGGGATTACACTGAAGCTTTCTTT
.	.	15	TRBJ1-1	TRBV4-3	CASSQGRRKYTEAFF	TGCGCCAGCAGCCAAGGGCGGCGAAAGTACACTGAAGCTTTCTTT
.	TRBD1	17	TRBJ1-6	TRBV5-8	CASSNSRTGRFDSPLHF	TGTGCCAGCAGCAACTCCAGGACAGGGAGGTTTGATTCACCCCTCCACTTT
once	.	13	TRBJ1-1	TRBV11-2	CASSLSRNTEAFF	TGTGCTAGCAGCTTGAGTCGGAACACTGAAGCTTTCTTT
.	.	13	TRBJ2-7	TRBV19	CASSMGRYYEQYF	TGTGCCAGTAGTATGGGCAGATACTACGAGCAGTACTTC
.	.	13	TRBJ1-2	TRBV9	CASSVGLNYGYTF	TGTGCCAGCAGCGTTGGACTGAACTATGGCTACACCTTC
once	.	14	TRBJ2-5	TRBV29-1	CSVDPGAVSETQYF	TGCAGCGTTGACCCGGGAGCGGTTTCGGAGACCCAGTACTTC
.	.	13	TRBJ2-1	TRBV18	CASSPSSTAEQFF	TGTGCCAGCTCACCCAGCAGCACAGCTGAGCAGTTCTTC
once	.	16	TRBJ2-1	TRBV7-2	CASSLLIGVANNEQFF	TGTGCCAGCAGCTTACTCATCGGAGTAGCAAACAATGAGCAGTTCTTC
.	.	17	TRBJ2-3	TRBV11-2	CASSLGRIVSSTDTQYF	TGTGCCAGCAGCTTAGGGAGGATCGTATCTAGCACAGATACGCAGTATTTT
.	.	15	TRBJ2-6	TRBV6-5	CASSKEYSGANVLTF	TGTGCCAGCAGTAAGGAGTACTCTGGGGCCAACGTCCTGACTTTC
.	TRBD1	13	TRBJ2-4	TRBV5-6	CASSWDRVNIQYF	TGTGCCAGCAGCTGGGACAGGGTAAACATTCAGTACTTC